Presented here are 17 T cell receptor beta chains from one specimen sequenced in a study of blood T cell repertoires in COVID-19. Libraries were prepared by immunoSEQ multiplex PCR; TCRdb keeps only in-frame clonotypes and omits some of them. The table has approximately 200,000 clones, roughly 82% seen once. Sequencing was carried out using PBMCs or T cells enriched from blood (not recorded which). Receptors originate from a woman aged 25 to 39 who had recovered from COVID-19.

The chain employs TRBV5-1 and TRBJ1-5; tentative D call: TRBD1 (6 bases). V lost 0 bases to trimming and J lost 0 bases, with 13 bases between them. Per germline, CDR1 SGHRS and CDR2 YFSETQ. The CDR3 has 17 amino acids. The CDR3 DNA sequence: TGCGCCAGCAGCTTGGTTCCGGGACAAGCTAGCAATCAGCCCCAGCATTTT. Its protein is CASSLVPGQASNQPQHF.

The CDR3 is CATSDYRGPNYGYTF. CDR3 bases: TGTGCCACCAGTGATTACAGGGGGCCCAACTATGGCTACACCTTC. This chain links TRBV24-1 with TRBJ1-2; 9 bases map to TRBD1. CDR3 length: 15 amino acids. J lost 2 bases, V lost 2 bases, and 2 bases had no gene match. In germline, CDR1 is KGHDR, CDR2 SFDVKD.

The rearrangement joins TRBV21-1 to TRBJ2-5; TRBD2 reflects the table's D call only, with no check against the DNA. TRBV21-1 is deemed a pseudogene. This CDR3 is built from 17 residues. The CDR3 DNA reads TGTGCCAGCAGCAAAGGTCCAGCGGGAGCTTGGCAAGAGACCCAGTACTTC. Its translation is CASSKGPAGAWQETQYF.

The chain uses TRBV2 and TRBJ2-7; 9 positions agree with TRBD1. The CDR3 is 12 amino acids. The V gene end was trimmed by 10 bases and the J gene end by 1 base; junction bases not matched to a gene: 2. Germline lookup yields CDR1 SNHLY and CDR2 FYNNEI. The CDR3 bases are TGTGCCACCGGACAGGGGTCCTACGAGCAGTACTTC. Translation: CATGQGSYEQYF.

DNA for the CDR3: TGCGCCAGCAGCTTGTCTGGCGGGGAAGGCACAGATACGCAGTATTTT. It yields the protein CASSLSGGEGTDTQYF. The chain recombines TRBV5-1 with TRBJ2-3, with D possibly matching TRBD2 (6 bases). The germline V gene has CDR1 SGHRS and CDR2 YFSETQ. Trimming removed 1 base at V and 1 base at J, with 13 bases between. The CDR3 runs to 16 residues.

This sequence joins TRBV5-1 and TRBJ2-5; D unclear. CDR3 size: 12 residues. Per germline, CDR1 SGHRS and CDR2 YFSETQ. Trimming shortened V by 3 bases and J by 5 bases, and 8 bases separated the two germline ends. In DNA form, the CDR3 reads TGCGCCAGCAGCTACCAGTGGGAGACCCAGTACTTC. Protein: CASSYQWETQYF.

The CDR3: CASSLPRTGGLNTEAFF. CDR3 nucleotides: TGCGCCAGCAGCTTGCCGCGTACCGGGGGGCTAAACACTGAAGCTTTCTTT. This sequence joins TRBV5-1 and TRBJ1-1; TRBD1 is a possible D gene (6 bases). Trimming left V 1 base short and J 2 bases short, with 18 bases between. CDR3 length: 17 residues. CDR1 is SGHRS, CDR2 YFSETQ, per germline.

The V and J genes are TRBV11-3 and TRBJ2-7; the D gene is possibly TRBD1 (6 bases). In germline, CDR1 is SGHNT, CDR2 YENEEA. Trimming left V 5 bases short and J 1 base short, with 9 bases between. The CDR3 runs to 13 residues. CDR3 loop: CASSADSSYEQYF. CDR3 coding DNA: TGTGCCAGCAGCGCGGACAGTTCCTACGAGCAGTACTTC.

V is TRBV7-9 and J is TRBJ1-1; D is unresolved. CDR1 SEHNR and CDR2 FQNEAQ come from the germline V gene (reference sequence). The CDR3 has 14 residues. The V gene lost 6 bases and the J gene lost 0 bases, with 11 bases spanning the gap. The CDR3 reads CASSVRGMNTEAFF. The CDR3 region has the DNA TGTGCCAGCAGTGTCCGGGGAATGAACACTGAAGCTTTCTTT.

The chain couples TRBV7-2 to TRBJ2-5; D is possibly TRBD1 (5 bases). Germline CDR1 reads SGHTA; CDR2 reads FQGNSA. The CDR3 has 13 residues. V lost 1 base and J 3 bases, leaving 6 bases between the germline ends. CDR3 sequence: CASSLVTEETQYF. The DNA for the CDR3 is TGTGCCAGCAGCTTAGTGACAGAAGAGACCCAGTACTTC. Using reference TRBV7-2 and TRBJ2-5 for the parts outside the CDR3, the full variable domain is GAGVSQSPSNKVTEKGKDVELRCDPISGHTALYWYRQSLGQGLEFLIYFQGNSAPDKSGLPSDRFSAERTGGSVSTLTIQRTQQEDSAVYLCASSLVTEETQYFGPGTRLLVL.

Concerning this clone itself: This CDR3 is also generated by other DNA sequences in the sample. The rearrangement links TRBV3-1 (or the pseudogene TRBV3-2) to TRBJ2-5, with 9 positions matching TRBD2. With 4 bases clipped from V and 4 bases from J, the junction kept 10 bases outside the gene matches. Germline V lookup: CDR1 LGHDT, CDR2 YNNKEL (reference sequence). The CDR3 consists of 16 residues. The CDR3 coding sequence is TGTGCCAGCAGCCCCTTTAGCGGGAGTGGACGAGAGACCCAGTACTTC. Amino acids: CASSPFSGSGRETQYF.

The genes are TRBV4-1 and TRBJ2-6, with 7 bases that match TRBD1. Trimming removed 4 bases from V and 0 bases from J; junction bases left unmatched: 6. The germline gives CDR1 MGHRA, CDR2 YSYEKL. CDR3 length: 17 residues. The CDR3: CASSLTPGGSGANVLTF. The CDR3 nucleotides are TGCGCCAGCAGCCTGACCCCAGGGGGCTCTGGGGCCAACGTCCTGACTTTC.

Here the CDR3 reads CSASGLAGSTDTQYF. DNA of the CDR3: TGCAGTGCTAGTGGGCTAGCGGGAAGCACAGATACGCAGTATTTT. J is TRBJ2-3 and V is TRBV20-1, with 9 bases lining up with TRBD2. Per the germline V gene, CDR1 is DFQATT and CDR2 is SNEGSKA (reference sequence). V was clipped by 3 bases and J by 0 bases; unmatched bases: 4. The CDR3 totals 15 residues.

This chain connects TRBV29-1 to TRBJ1-2; 7 bases are shared with TRBD1. Trimming removed 3 bases from V and 4 bases from J; junction bases left unmatched: 11. Germline CDR1 and CDR2: SQVTM and ANQGSEA. The CDR3 length is 15 residues. The DNA for the CDR3 is TGCAGCGTTGACTTCCGGCGACAGGGTTCCTATGGCTACACCTTC. Its protein is CSVDFRRQGSYGYTF.

As DNA, the CDR3 is TGCGCCAGCGTATTAACAGGGGGGACTGAAGCTTTCTTT. Its translation: CASVLTGGTEAFF. This rearrangement joins TRBV10-2 to TRBJ1-1, with 8 positions matching TRBD1. Unmatched junction bases numbered 7, after V lost 8 bases and J lost 5 bases. The CDR3 has 13 amino acids. CDR1 is WSHSY, CDR2 SAAADI, per germline.

J is TRBJ2-2 and V is TRBV3-1 (or the pseudogene TRBV3-2), with 10 bases aligning to TRBD2. Per germline, CDR1 LGHDT and CDR2 YNNKEL (reference sequence). CDR3 length equals 20 residues. J gave up 0 bases and V 1 base, and 11 bases lay outside the gene matches. The CDR3 protein is CASSQVASGSSLANTGELFF. In DNA form, the CDR3 reads TGTGCCAGCAGCCAAGTAGCTAGCGGGAGCTCTCTCGCGAACACCGGGGAGCTGTTTTTT.

The sample holds one count of this clone. The V call is TRBV4-1, the J call TRBJ1-1, with 11 bases that match TRBD1. CDR1 MGHRA and CDR2 YSYEKL come from the germline V gene. The V gene end was trimmed by 1 base and the J gene end by 3 bases; junction bases not matched to a gene: 13. The CDR3 consists of 19 residues. The CDR3 sequence is CASSQGTGGAPIRDTEAFF. Written as DNA, the CDR3 is TGCGCCAGCAGCCAAGGGACAGGGGGCGCCCCGATTAGAGACACTGAAGCTTTCTTT.